The 20 T cell receptor beta chains presented below share a single source sample, sequenced in a study of molecular identifiers for immune sequencing clone quantification (dated by TCRdb to 2016 to 2018). The protocol used for the library was PCR. Data came from an Illumina HiSeq 4000. In TCRdb, the public reads were trimmed at Q25 with fastp and aligned with MiXCR, with productive beta chains retained. When rows share a CDR3 protein, they turn into one entry using the most common DNA and genes. Within this sample are about 640,000 distinct CDR3 sequences, with 15% to 20% of them counted one time only. Roughly 0.83% of the sample is held by the ten biggest clonotypes. The material sequenced was naive CD8+ T cells from blood, with Jurkat cell RNA spiked in. The cell subset or site label here, explained by the study, means: FACS-sorted CD8+CD4-CCR7+CD45RA+ naive T cells. These receptors all come from a human donor in good health. Some libraries in this study had Jurkat cell RNA spiked in.

The CDR3 coding sequence is TGCAGTGCTCCTACCCCGGGACAGGGGTCAGGGGAGCAGTACTTC. This encodes CSAPTPGQGSGEQYF. This rearrangement joins TRBV20-1 to TRBJ2-7; 10 nucleotides agree with TRBD1. CDR1 and CDR2 from the germline V gene are DFQATT and SNEGSKA (reference sequence). CDR3 length equals 15 residues. J lost 7 bases, V lost 5 bases, and 14 bases had no gene match.

This clonotype was seen at least ten times. The chain joins TRBV5-6 to TRBJ1-2; perhaps TRBD1 as D (5 bases). CDR3 length: 13 residues. V gave up 2 bases and J gave up 5 bases, with 10 bases separating them. Germline V gene sequence: CDR1 SGHDT, CDR2 YYEEEE. The CDR3 DNA reads TGTGCCAGCAGCTTCCCGACAGATTATGGCTACACCTTC. It specifies CASSFPTDYGYTF.

The DNA for the CDR3 is TGTGCCAGCAGCTTACGACAGTACCAAGAGACCCAGTACTTC. It encodes CASSLRQYQETQYF. The chain recombines TRBV11-2 with TRBJ2-5; TRBD1 is a possible D gene (5 bases). CDR3 length: 14 residues. The germline gives CDR1 SGHAT, CDR2 FQNNGV. Trimming stripped 2 bases from V and 0 bases from J, with 7 bases between. The full variable domain, its missing parts supplied by reference TRBV11-2 and TRBJ2-5, is EAGVAQSPRYKIIEKRQSVAFWCNPISGHATLYWYQQILGQGPKLLIQFQNNGVVDDSQLPKDRFSAERLKGVDSTLKIQPAKLEDSAVYLCASSLRQYQETQYFGPGTRLLVL.

As to this clonotype: This could be a read error, since a much larger clone is one nucleotide away. This chain uses TRBV28 with TRBJ2-7; 10 bases align to TRBD2. Germline CDR1 and CDR2: MDHEN and SYDVKM. The CDR3 has 17 residues. With 5 bases clipped from V and 5 bases from J, the junction kept 15 bases outside the gene matches. For the CDR3, the DNA is TGTGCCAGCAGTAACCCCCCCGGGACTAGCGCTTTTCACGAGCAGTACTTC. Amino acid sequence: CASSNPPGTSAFHEQYF.

Concerning this clonotype itself: This may be a read error, as it is one base from a much larger clone. CDR3 in amino acids: CASSSNDQGYFATNERLFF. The CDR3 region has the DNA TGTGCCAGCAGCTCAAACGATCAGGGGTACTTTGCAACTAATGAAAGACTGTTTTTT. The chain couples TRBV7-9 to TRBJ1-4; possible D gene TRBD1, 6 bases. Germline CDR1 reads SEHNR; CDR2 reads FQNEAQ (reference sequence). The CDR3 runs to 19 residues. Combining the CDR3 with reference TRBV7-9 and TRBJ1-4 gives the whole variable domain DTGVSQNPRHKITKRGQNVTFRCDPISEHNRLYWYRQTLGQGPEFLTYFQNEAQLEKSRLLSDRFSAERPKGSFSTLEIQRTEQGDSAMYLCASSSNDQGYFATNERLFFGSGTQLSVL.

A few counts support this clonotype. This chain connects TRBV7-6 to TRBJ1-2; weak D call: TRBD1 (6 bases). Germline V gene lookup returns CDR1 SGHVS and CDR2 FNYEAQ. The CDR3 has 16 residues. Trimming took off 1 base at V and 3 bases at J, with 15 bases between the two ends. CDR3 sequence: CASSLVTGTPDYGYTF. CDR3 in DNA: TGTGCCAGCAGCTTAGTGACCGGGACACCCGACTATGGCTACACCTTC.

The rearrangement links TRBV6-2 or TRBV6-3 to TRBJ2-1, with TRBD2 matching 12 bases. CDR1 MNHEY and CDR2 SVGEGT come from the germline V gene. Trimming took 7 bases from V and 8 from J; bases not matched to a gene: 9. The CDR3 runs 15 residues. In DNA, the CDR3 is TGTGCCAGCAACCCTCCGGGACTAGCGGGTTATGAGCAGTTCTTC. Protein: CASNPPGLAGYEQFF.

In its sample, this clonotype was seen a few times. The chain uses TRBV28 and TRBJ2-1, with a possible D match to TRBD2 (5 bases). V lost 6 bases and J lost 0, with 15 bases in between. The CDR3 is 16 amino acids. The germline V gene encodes CDR1 MDHEN and CDR2 SYDVKM. The CDR3 region has the DNA TGTGCCAGCAGCCAATATACTAGGGCCTCCTACAATGAGCAGTTCTTC. Its protein product is CASSQYTRASYNEQFF.

This clonotype was counted between two and nine times. Sequence at one end of the junction differs from germline and may be a read error. The genes are TRBV9 and TRBJ2-3, with TRBD2 identical over 8 bases. The CDR3 contains 15 residues. Germline values: CDR1 SGDLS, CDR2 YYNGEE. The CDR3 loop is CASSVSGGRTDTLYF. CDR3 bases: TGTGCCAGCAGCGTCAGCGGGGGTCGGACAGATACGCTGTATTTT.

This clonotype appeared a few times. The rearrangement uses TRBV4-1 and TRBJ2-7; the D gene is possibly TRBD1 (7 bases). The CDR3 contains 16 residues. Per the germline V gene, CDR1 is MGHRA and CDR2 is YSYEKL. Trimming cost V 4 bases and J 4 bases, with 20 bases left between them. Written as DNA, the CDR3 is TGCGCCAGCAGCCCCGCCGGGAACTCAGGGGGGTACGAGCAGTACTTC. It encodes CASSPAGNSGGYEQYF.

In its sample, this clonotype was seen a few times. Just one base apart from a much larger clone, this may be a read error. This rearrangement joins TRBV7-2 to TRBJ2-3; possible D gene TRBD1, 5 bases. Germline V CDR1 and CDR2: SGHTA, FQGNSA. The CDR3 length is 13 residues. The CDR3 region is CAGSLVQGPLPYF. CDR3 coding DNA: TGTGCCGGCAGCTTAGTCCAGGGCCCACTGCCGTATTTT. The full variable domain, its missing parts supplied by reference TRBV7-2 and TRBJ2-3, is GAGVSQSPSNKVTEKGKDVELRCDPISGHTALYWYRQSLGQGLEFLIYFQGNSAPDKSGLPSDRFSAERTGGSVSTLTIQRTQQEDSAVYLCAGSLVQGPLPYFGPGTRLTVL.

This clonotype was counted at least ten times. The genes are TRBV9 and TRBJ2-3; no clear D gene. In germline, CDR1 is SGDLS, CDR2 YYNGEE. The CDR3 runs to 12 residues. The germline V and J ends were trimmed by 4 bases and 2 bases, with 5 bases remaining between them. The DNA of the CDR3 is TGTGCCAGCAGCAAGACCACAGATACGCAGTATTTT. This gives the protein CASSKTTDTQYF.

On this clonotype: One end of the junction is discordant with germline, which a read error may explain. The chain uses TRBV9 and TRBJ1-4; D unresolved. This CDR3 has 13 residues. CDR1 and CDR2 from the germline V gene are SGDLS and YYNGEE. The CDR3 loop is CTSSVGANEKLFF. Here the CDR3 DNA reads TGTACCAGCAGCGTAGGAGCTAATGAAAAACTGTTTTTT.

This clonotype has a handful of counts. The genes are TRBV2 and TRBJ2-7; 12 bases are a match to TRBD1. After removal of 2 bases from V and 5 bases from J, the junction contained 4 bases not matched to a gene. Germline CDR1 SNHLY, CDR2 FYNNEI. The CDR3 has 15 residues. As DNA, the CDR3 is TGTGCCAGCAGTGAAAGCGGGACAGGGGGCGACGAGCAGTACTTC. This sequence encodes CASSESGTGGDEQYF.

In this sample, this clonotype turned up many times. CDR3 loop: CASSYGPESEYQETQYF. CDR3 DNA sequence: TGTGCCAGCAGTTACGGCCCGGAGAGCGAGTACCAAGAGACCCAGTACTTC. The genes are TRBV28 and TRBJ2-5; D unresolved. With 4 bases removed from V and 0 bases from J, the gap between germline ends came to 18 bases. CDR1 and CDR2 (germline): MDHEN, SYDVKM. The CDR3 totals 17 residues. The full variable domain, its missing parts supplied by reference TRBV28 and TRBJ2-5, is DVKVTQSSRYLVKRTGEKVFLECVQDMDHENMFWYRQDPGLGLRLIYFSYDVKMKEKGDIPEGYSVSREKKERFSLILESASTNQTSMYLCASSYGPESEYQETQYFGPGTRLLVL.

On this clonotype: A much larger clone lies a single base off, so this may be a read error. The chain employs TRBV7-2 and TRBJ1-2; weak D call: TRBD1 (6 bases). This CDR3 has 15 amino acids. V was shortened by 3 bases and J by 3 bases, with 14 bases between the two germline ends. From germline, CDR1 is SGHTA and CDR2 FQGNSA. CDR3: CASSLGNRVDYGYTF. CDR3 coding DNA: TGTGCCAGCAGCTTGGGGAACAGGGTGGACTATGGCTACACCTTC. Variable domain in full (rest from reference TRBV7-2 and TRBJ1-2): GAGVSQSPSNKVTEKGKDVELRCDPISGHTALYWYRQSLGQGLEFLIYFQGNSAPDKSGLPSDRFSAERTGGSVSTLTIQRTQQEDSAVYLCASSLGNRVDYGYTFGSGTRLTVV.

This clonotype appeared a single time. With a much larger clone just one base away, this may be a read error. The gene calls are TRBV4-3 and TRBJ2-2; D tentatively reads TRBD1 or TRBD2 (6 bases each). CDR3 length equals 15 residues. Trimming left V 0 bases short and J 6 bases short, with 11 bases between. Germline CDR1 is LGHNA and CDR2 is YSLEER. The CDR3 DNA reads TGCGCCAGCAGCCAAGATAGGGGGGTCGCCGGGGAGCTGTTTTTT. As protein: CASSQDRGVAGELFF.

The table lists this clonotype with a few counts. Sequence at one end of the junction differs from germline and may be a read error. V and J are TRBV3-1 and TRBJ1-5; D gene uncertain. CDR1 is LGHDT, CDR2 YNNKEL, per germline (reference sequence). The CDR3 length is 13 residues. The CDR3 DNA reads as TGTGCCGGCAGCCAAGAGGGCAATCAGCCCCAGCATTTT. Translating gives CAGSQEGNQPQHF.

In this sample, this clonotype turned up a few times. The rearrangement links TRBV11-2 to TRBJ2-5; no clear D. The CDR3 length is 15 residues. V was pared by 5 bases and J by 0 bases, with 13 bases between. Germline V gene data show CDR1 as SGHAT and CDR2 as FQNNGV. The DNA for the CDR3 is TGTGCCAGCAGCCCGCCCCTGGTGGACCAAGAGACCCAGTACTTC. Amino acids: CASSPPLVDQETQYF.

This clonotype was found many times. The V and J genes are TRBV7-9 and TRBJ2-7, with 8 bases fitting TRBD2. V lost 10 bases and J lost 0; bases outside the gene matches: 5. Germline V gives CDR1 SEHNR, CDR2 FQNEAQ (reference sequence). The CDR3 is 13 amino acids. CDR3 in amino acids: CAITSGSSYEQYF. The CDR3 bases are TGTGCCATCACTAGCGGTAGCTCCTACGAGCAGTACTTC.